The clone carrying this TCR beta chain was seen once. Its antigen is unidentified. Analyses pooled second doses at about 4 or about 12 weeks. The source of the sample is a study of T cell responses to AZD1222 COVID-19 vaccine. Overall study findings and caveats: Spike-specific TCR depth and breadth grew after two AZD1222 doses. Seropositivity was recorded at baseline in only a handful of AZD1222 recipients. White British donors predominated, females outnumbered males, and clonal diversity was possibly underestimated.

This table comes from immunoSEQ multiplex PCR, and its TCRdb copy is limited to in-frame clones, with some not included. In the table there are 60,000 to 90,000 clones, roughly 87% of which are singletons. This CDR3 is built from 11 residues. Germline V gene lookup returns CDR1 MDHEN and CDR2 SYDVKM. Trimming cost V 8 bases and J 3 bases, with 5 bases left between them. This TCR was recovered from an adult who received the AZD1222 COVID-19 vaccine. V usage is TRBV28 and J usage is TRBJ2-1; D is undetermined. The specimen comprised peripheral blood, sampled 28 days after the second AZD1222 dose. The CDR3 sequence: CASWYYNEQFF. The CDR3 region has the DNA TGTGCCAGCTGGTACTACAATGAGCAGTTCTTC.